These 13 T cell receptor beta chains originate from one sample sequenced in a study of regulatory T cells in long-lasting Graves disease. The time point denotes: newly diagnosed GD, antithyroid drugs for less than 3 months. PBMC RNA was the source of the TCR library. With iRepertoire HTBI primers and Arm-PCR of CDR3 regions, TCR beta libraries were built. Via MiXCR, TCRdb re-called the multiplex PCR reads, giving one row per CDR3 protein. The table lists about 440,000 distinct CDR3 sequences, about 15% of them singletons. Another study also made use of these data, one on T cells in Graves' hyperthyroidism and ophthalmopathy.

Sequencing used peripheral blood mononuclear cells (PBMCs), obtained at new diagnosis, from a patient treated with antithyroid drugs. The receptors were gathered from a young woman with Graves disease.

The rearrangement joins TRBV6-6 to TRBJ2-1; TRBD2 agrees at 8 bases. Germline CDR1 and CDR2: MNHNY and SVGAGI (reference sequence). With 0 bases clipped from V and 5 bases from J, the junction kept 3 bases outside the gene matches. The CDR3 runs 15 residues. The CDR3 DNA follows: TGTGCCAGCAGTTACTCGGCGGGAGGTCACAATGAGCAGTTCTTC. Translation gives CASSYSAGGHNEQFF.

The table lists this clonotype with a few counts. The chain joins TRBV3-1 to TRBJ2-3, with 7 bases that match TRBD2. Trimming removed 4 bases from V and 2 bases from J; junction bases left unmatched: 12. Germline V CDR1 and CDR2: LGHDT, YNNKEL (reference sequence). The CDR3 contains 17 residues. DNA for the CDR3: TGTGCCAGCAGCCCCCTAACTTGGGGAGGGAACACAGATACGCAGTATTTT. It yields the protein CASSPLTWGGNTDTQYF.

This clonotype was seen a handful of times. The chain joins TRBV25-1 to TRBJ2-3; a weak D match, TRBD1 (5 bases). Trimming pared 2 bases from V and 4 bases from J, leaving 22 bases between. CDR3 length: 18 amino acids. Germline-derived CDR1 and CDR2 are MGHDK and SYGVNS. The CDR3 region is CASSETSPLGPWPDTQYF. CDR3 DNA sequence: TGTGCCAGCAGTGAAACATCTCCCTTGGGGCCCTGGCCAGATACGCAGTATTTT.

This clonotype has at least ten counts. The CDR3 sequence: CASSFGAGMYQETQYF. The DNA of the CDR3 is TGTGCCAGCAGCTTTGGAGCGGGCATGTACCAAGAGACCCAGTACTTC. This chain links TRBV13 with TRBJ2-5; D is perhaps TRBD2 (6 bases). Trimming stripped 3 bases from V and 0 bases from J, with 14 bases between. The CDR3 has 16 residues. The germline CDR1 and CDR2 sequences are PRHDT and FYEKMQ (reference sequence).

This clonotype was detected a few times. V gene TRBV28 combines with J gene TRBJ2-7, with D possibly matching TRBD2 (6 bases). With 6 bases removed from V and 6 bases from J, the gap between germline ends came to 21 bases. The CDR3 length is 15 residues. Germline loops: CDR1 MDHEN, CDR2 SYDVKM. The CDR3: CASSVVSPSVGEQYF. DNA for the CDR3: TGTGCCAGCAGCGTAGTTTCGCCTAGCGTGGGCGAGCAGTACTTC.

The table lists this clonotype with many counts. The chain links TRBV11-2 to TRBJ2-1, with D possibly matching TRBD2 (5 bases). The V gene lost 5 bases and the J gene lost 11 bases, with 13 bases spanning the gap. The CDR3 sequence is 12 residues long. From germline, CDR1 is SGHAT and CDR2 FQNNGV. The CDR3 reads CASSPRRQKQFF. The CDR3 DNA reads as TGTGCCAGCAGCCCCAGGAGGCAGAAGCAGTTCTTC.

This clonotype was observed a few times. The chain combines TRBV9 with TRBJ2-2; 12 bases line up with TRBD2. The CDR3 is 17 residues long. The ends lost 9 bases at V and 1 base at J; junction bases unmatched: 10. Germline V gene sequence: CDR1 SGDLS, CDR2 YYNGEE. CDR3 protein: CANAGRTSGKNTGELFF. As DNA, the CDR3 is TGTGCCAACGCGGGAAGGACTAGCGGGAAGAACACCGGGGAGCTGTTTTTT.

This clonotype was picked up many times. The chain joins TRBV18 to TRBJ2-7; no definite D call. This CDR3 is built from 16 residues. V shed 4 bases and J shed 4 bases, with 20 bases lying between them. Germline loops: CDR1 KGHSH, CDR2 LQKENI. CDR3 bases: TGTGCCAGCTCACAAGGCCGAAGAGCGTCGGAGTACGAGCAGTACTTC. Amino acids: CASSQGRRASEYEQYF.

This clonotype appeared a few times. The CDR3 protein is CASSAYTSGSGEQFF. DNA of the CDR3: TGTGCCAGCAGCGCCTACACTAGCGGGAGCGGTGAGCAGTTCTTC. The chain recombines TRBV9 with TRBJ2-1, with 11 bases matching TRBD2. V was clipped by 3 bases and J by 9 bases; unmatched bases: 8. CDR3 length: 15 amino acids. Germline V gene lookup returns CDR1 SGDLS and CDR2 YYNGEE.

This rearrangement joins TRBV9 to TRBJ2-7, with TRBD2 matching 10 bases. The V segment lost 0 bases and the J segment 6 bases; nucleotides outside the gene matches: 3. Germline assignment: CDR1 SGDLS and CDR2 YYNGEE. The CDR3 runs 14 residues. The CDR3 loop reads CASSVGTSGAEQYF. CDR3 bases: TGTGCCAGCAGCGTAGGAACTAGCGGGGCCGAGCAGTACTTC. Full variable domain (rest looked up from reference TRBV9 and TRBJ2-7): DSGVTQTPKHLITATGQRVTLRCSPRSGDLSVYWYQQSLDQGLQFLIQYYNGEERAKGNILERFSAQQFPDLHSELNLSSLELGDSALYFCASSVGTSGAEQYFGPGTRLTVT.

This clonotype appeared a few times. This could be a read error, since a much larger clone is one nucleotide away. The rearrangement uses TRBV11-2 and TRBJ1-5, with no clear D. Germline CDR1 SGHAT, CDR2 FQNNGV. CDR3 length: 15 residues. This CDR3 reads CASSLGFGSNRPQHF. CDR3 nucleotides: TGTGCCAGCAGCTTAGGATTTGGCAGCAATCGGCCCCAGCATTTT.

The DNA of the CDR3 is TGTGCCAGCGGGGGGGAAGAGACCCAGTACTTC. Translating it yields CASGGEETQYF. The chain joins TRBV9 to TRBJ2-5; 7 bases align to TRBD2. Germline values: CDR1 SGDLS, CDR2 YYNGEE. The CDR3 extends over 11 amino acids. J was trimmed by 3 bases and V by 7 bases; bases with no gene match: 0.

This clonotype has at least ten counts. The V call is TRBV5-1, the J call TRBJ2-1, with TRBD2 identical over 9 bases. Germline values: CDR1 SGHRS, CDR2 YFSETQ. The CDR3 contains 16 residues. The V gene end was trimmed by 0 bases and the J gene end by 8 bases; junction bases not matched to a gene: 9. The CDR3 coding sequence is TGCGCCAGCAGCTTGGGGCTAGCGGGAATATTTGATGAGCAGTTCTTC. This codes for CASSLGLAGIFDEQFF.